The 21 T cell receptor beta chains given below trace back to one sample, sequenced in a study of T cell repertoires in cytomegalovirus infection. TCRdb passed the reads through MiXCR, listing each CDR3 protein once. Of 75,000 to 100,000 distinct CDR3 sequences listed, 40% to 50% are singletons. Their specific antigens are unknown. Sequencing used CD8+ T cells from cultured PBMCs, obtained from culture after CMV antigen stimulation. Every receptor here comes from a human donor in good health (CMV status not recorded). Some clones in this sample may be carry-over from other donors' samples.

The rearrangement joins TRBV15 to TRBJ2-7; D is ambiguous. V was pared by 4 bases and J by 3 bases, with 16 bases between. Germline CDR1 LNHNV, CDR2 YYDKDF (reference sequence). The CDR3 is 15 amino acids. The CDR3 spells CATSIERQSYYEQYF. Written as DNA, the CDR3 is TGTGCCACCAGCATCGAGAGGCAGTCTTACTACGAGCAGTACTTC.

This sequence joins TRBV19 and TRBJ1-1; tentative D call: TRBD1 (6 bases). V lost 5 bases to trimming and J lost 8 bases, with 12 bases between them. The CDR3 totals 12 residues. Per germline, CDR1 LNHDA and CDR2 SQIVND (reference sequence). The CDR3 nucleotides are TGTGCCAGTAGTGTGGGGGCCGCCGAAGCTTTCTTT. Translation: CASSVGAAEAFF.

This clonotype was detected only a few times. The chain combines TRBV25-1 with TRBJ2-7; D ambiguous. The CDR3 consists of 12 residues. Trimming took off 5 bases at V and 2 bases at J, with 7 bases between the two ends. Per germline, CDR1 MGHDK and CDR2 SYGVNS. CDR3 in DNA: TGTGCCAGCAGTTCCAGACCCTACGAGCAGTACTTC. Residues: CASSSRPYEQYF.

The rearrangement joins TRBV10-3 to TRBJ2-2; 15 bases map to TRBD2. Germline V CDR1 and CDR2: ENHRY, SYGVKD. V gave up 3 bases and J gave up 2 bases; unmatched junction bases: 10. The CDR3 extends over 20 amino acids. CDR3 sequence reads: CAISDSSGTSGRYNTGELFF. In DNA form, the CDR3 reads TGTGCCATCAGTGACTCTTCCGGGACTAGCGGGAGGTACAACACCGGGGAGCTGTTTTTT.

The CDR3 DNA follows: TGTGCCAGCAGTGAAGTACTCTTCTCCTACAATGAGCAGTTCTTC. Protein product: CASSEVLFSYNEQFF. The genes are TRBV6-1 and TRBJ2-1; no clear D gene. Germline V lookup: CDR1 MNHNS, CDR2 SASEGT. V lost 1 base and J 0 bases, leaving 7 bases between the germline ends. CDR3 length equals 15 residues.

The chain recombines TRBV7-9 with TRBJ2-2; 9 bases map to TRBD2. The CDR3 runs 15 residues. With 6 bases clipped from V and 4 bases from J, the junction kept 6 bases outside the gene matches. Germline loops: CDR1 SEHNR, CDR2 FQNEAQ (reference sequence). The CDR3 protein is CASRPGTSSTGELFF. As DNA, the CDR3 is TGTGCCAGCAGACCCGGGACTAGCAGCACCGGGGAGCTGTTTTTT.

There are a few counts of this clonotype. The rearrangement joins TRBV7-6 to TRBJ2-1, with 10 bases identical to TRBD2. The CDR3 consists of 17 residues. Germline CDR1 SGHVS, CDR2 FNYEAQ. V was pared by 4 bases and J by 0 bases, with 6 bases of the junction left unmatched. Here the CDR3 reads CASSSGLAVSSYNEQFF. The CDR3 DNA follows: TGTGCCAGCAGCTCCGGACTAGCGGTTAGCTCCTACAATGAGCAGTTCTTC.

The chain combines TRBV4-1 with TRBJ1-6; 8 bases align to TRBD1. The CDR3 has 16 residues. CDR1 and CDR2 from the germline V gene are MGHRA and YSYEKL. Trimming took 2 bases from V and 7 from J; bases not matched to a gene: 7. DNA for the CDR3: TGCGCCAGCAGCCAACCGCGACAGGGGAGGAATTCACCCCTCCACTTT. This gives the protein CASSQPRQGRNSPLHF.

This clonotype was seen just once. A read error may produce the germline difference seen at one junction end. V gene TRBV9 combines with J gene TRBJ1-1, with 7 bases matching TRBD1. The CDR3 totals 10 residues. Looked up from germline, CDR1 is SGDLS and CDR2 is YYNGEE. Here the CDR3 reads CASSVGRDSF. The CDR3 nucleotides are TGTGCCAGCAGCGTAGGGCGGGACAGCTTT.

J is TRBJ2-1 and V is TRBV7-6; D tentatively reads TRBD1 or TRBD2 (5 bases each). CDR3 size: 16 residues. V was shortened by 1 base and J by 1 base, with 11 bases between the two germline ends. The germline gives CDR1 SGHVS, CDR2 FNYEAQ. CDR3 sequence reads: CASSLDPGRSYNEQFF. Written as DNA, the CDR3 is TGTGCCAGCAGCTTAGACCCGGGACGATCCTACAATGAGCAGTTCTTC.

This clonotype was detected a few times. V is TRBV12-3 or TRBV12-4 and J is TRBJ1-1; D may be TRBD1 (5 bases). Trimming shortened V by 6 bases and J by 1 base, and 15 bases separated the two germline ends. The CDR3 spans 15 residues. CDR3 bases: TGTGCCAGCAGCCGGAGACAGTTTTCGAACACTGAAGCTTTCTTT. It is translated as CASSRRQFSNTEAFF.

This chain links TRBV7-8 with TRBJ2-7, with D uncertain. Deletions cut 2 bases from V and 2 bases from J, with 10 bases between. The CDR3 sequence is 14 residues long. CDR1 is SGHVS and CDR2 is FQNEAQ in the germline V gene. In DNA, the CDR3 is TGTGCCAGCAGCTTAAACCACAATACCTACGAGCAGTACTTC. Translation gives CASSLNHNTYEQYF.

A few counts support this clonotype. The V gene is TRBV11-2, the J gene TRBJ2-2; the D is unclear. The CDR3 has 12 residues. V was shortened by 10 bases and J by 6 bases, with 12 bases between the two germline ends. In germline, CDR1 is SGHAT, CDR2 FQNNGV. In DNA, the CDR3 is TGTGCCATCTCCCCCACGGCCGGGGAGCTGTTTTTT. Protein: CAISPTAGELFF. Full variable domain (outside the CDR3, taken from reference TRBV11-2 and TRBJ2-2): EAGVAQSPRYKIIEKRQSVAFWCNPISGHATLYWYQQILGQGPKLLIQFQNNGVVDDSQLPKDRFSAERLKGVDSTLKIQPAKLEDSAVYLCAISPTAGELFFGEGSRLTVL.

The table lists this clonotype with a few counts. This chain joins TRBV27 and TRBJ1-5; D not resolved. CDR1 is MNHEY, CDR2 SMNVEV, per germline (reference sequence). The CDR3 is made up of 14 amino acids. V lost 0 bases, J lost 2 bases, and 5 bases lay in between. CDR3 sequence: CASSLSRGNQPQHF. Written as DNA, the CDR3 is TGTGCCAGCAGTTTATCGAGAGGCAATCAGCCCCAGCATTTT.

The chain has TRBV7-8 and TRBJ2-2, with 7 bases matching TRBD1. The germline CDR1 and CDR2 sequences are SGHVS and FQNEAQ. The CDR3 covers 17 residues. Trimming took 2 bases from V and 4 from J; bases not matched to a gene: 10. The CDR3 DNA reads as TGTGCCAGCAGCTTACTTCCAGCGACAGGGCCCACCGGGGAGCTGTTTTTT. As protein: CASSLLPATGPTGELFF.

The chain joins TRBV7-6 to TRBJ2-7; D gene ambiguous. The CDR3 spans 13 residues. Germline assignment: CDR1 SGHVS and CDR2 FNYEAQ. V shed 1 base and J shed 2 bases, with 6 bases lying between them. The CDR3 region has the DNA TGTGCCAGCAGCTTAGAGAGTACCTACGAGCAGTACTTC. Translation gives CASSLESTYEQYF.

A word on this clonotype: Its ends do not fully match the called genes, so a read error is possible. The CDR3 DNA is TGTGCCAGCAGCCAAGACTTGGAGGGGGCATGGTCCTACGAGCAGTACTTC. This gives the protein CASSQDLEGAWSYEQYF. The rearrangement uses TRBV4-1 and TRBJ2-7; D perhaps matches TRBD1 (7 bases). The length of the CDR3 is 17 residues. The V gene's germline CDR1 is MGHRA and CDR2 YSYEKL.

The chain combines TRBV28 with TRBJ2-5; D may be TRBD1 (8 bases). Germline lookup yields CDR1 MDHEN and CDR2 SYDVKM. V was trimmed by 5 bases and J by 5 bases, leaving 18 bases between them. This CDR3 spans 15 amino acids. The CDR3 loop is CASSDTTGGGETQYF. In nucleotides, the CDR3 is TGTGCCAGCAGTGACACTACAGGGGGAGGGGAGACCCAGTACTTC.

This sequence joins TRBV7-2 and TRBJ2-7, with D uncertain. Trimming took 2 bases from V and 7 from J, leaving 18 bases between them. CDR1 and CDR2 from the germline V gene are SGHTA and FQGNSA. The CDR3 is 15 residues long. CDR3 in amino acids: CASSLTRSSYNEQYF. The CDR3, as DNA: TGTGCCAGCAGCTTAACGCGTAGCTCCTACAATGAGCAGTACTTC.

This clonotype was detected only a few times. The chain employs TRBV27 and TRBJ1-5; D ambiguous. Trimming left V 5 bases short and J 3 bases short, with 5 bases between. The CDR3 contains 12 residues. Germline loops: CDR1 MNHEY, CDR2 SMNVEV (reference sequence). CDR3 loop: CASSPLNQPQHF. The CDR3 region has the DNA TGTGCCAGCAGTCCCCTCAATCAGCCCCAGCATTTT.

The chain employs TRBV4-2 and TRBJ1-1, with no clear D. This CDR3 has 15 residues. Germline V gives CDR1 LGHNA, CDR2 YNFKEQ. Trimming removed 0 bases at V and 1 base at J, with 9 bases between. As DNA, the CDR3 is TGTGCCAGCAGCCAAGAAATCTCAGGGAACACTGAAGCTTTCTTT. It encodes CASSQEISGNTEAFF.